This passage covers 9 T cell receptor beta chains from one sample sequenced in a study of technical replicates of blood from a few donors. Assay used: immunoSEQ multiplex PCR; TCRdb lists only in-frame clones, some missing. The sample consists of 55,000 to 75,000 clones, approximately 90% of them appearing once. Sequencing was carried out using T cells isolated from PBMCs. The receptor source for this set is a human donor in good health.

The chain joins TRBV11-2 to TRBJ2-3, with D possibly TRBD2 on 5 matching bases. V lost 1 base and J lost 3, with 14 bases in between. CDR1 SGHAT and CDR2 FQNNGV come from the germline V gene. The CDR3 runs 16 residues. The CDR3 sequence is CASSLGGAKVTDTQYF. CDR3 in DNA: TGTGCCAGCAGCTTAGGGGGAGCTAAAGTTACAGATACGCAGTATTTT.

Notes on this clone: The germline gene is not matched at one end of the junction; a read error may be the cause. CDR3 sequence reads: CASREAGGPYNEQFF. The DNA of the CDR3 is TGTGCCAGCAGGGAAGCGGGAGGTCCCTACAATGAGCAGTTCTTC. The V and J genes are TRBV2 and TRBJ2-1; TRBD2 aligns across 9 bases. The CDR3 runs 15 residues. CDR1 and CDR2 from the germline V gene are SNHLY and FYNNEI.

The table lists this clone with a few counts. The CDR3 reads CASSGDRRNTEAFF. The CDR3 DNA is TGTGCCAGCTCAGGGGACAGAAGGAACACTGAAGCTTTCTTT. The rearrangement links TRBV6-6 to TRBJ1-1, with 7 bases matching TRBD1. Germline V gene data show CDR1 as MNHNY and CDR2 as SVGAGI (reference sequence). The CDR3 totals 14 residues. Losses at the gene ends were 8 bases for V and 1 base for J; bases not matched to a gene: 7.

The chain uses TRBV6-1 and TRBJ2-5; 7 nucleotides match TRBD1. V lost 5 bases and J lost 5; bases outside the gene matches: 5. The germline CDR1 and CDR2 sequences are MNHNS and SASEGT. The CDR3 extends over 13 amino acids. In DNA form, the CDR3 reads TGTGCCAGCAGTAAAACAGGGGAGGAGACCCAGTACTTC. Protein: CASSKTGEETQYF.

J is TRBJ2-2 and V is TRBV30; possibly TRBD1 for D (6 bases). V was pared by 7 bases and J by 5 bases, with 8 bases between. The CDR3 spans 11 residues. Per germline, CDR1 GTSNPN and CDR2 SVGIG (reference sequence). CDR3 in amino acids: CALQGTGELFF. CDR3 nucleotides: TGTGCCTTACAGGGAACCGGGGAGCTGTTTTTT.

The CDR3 DNA reads as TGTGCTAGTGGTTTGGCTCAACAGGTCCCCCAAGAGACCCAGTACTTC. Encoded protein: CASGLAQQVPQETQYF. This rearrangement joins TRBV12-5 to TRBJ2-5; weak D call: TRBD1 (5 bases). Germline lookup yields CDR1 LGHNT and CDR2 FRNRAP. Trimming stripped 1 base from V and 1 base from J, with 13 bases between. The CDR3 runs to 16 residues.

The chain joins TRBV2 to TRBJ2-7; 7 bases match TRBD1. The germline V gene encodes CDR1 SNHLY and CDR2 FYNNEI. CDR3 length: 13 amino acids. Trimming at V came to 7 bases and at J to 2 bases, leaving 5 bases not matched to a gene. The CDR3 nucleotides are TGTGCCAGCAAGGGGACAGTGGCCTACGAGCAGTACTTC. It yields the protein CASKGTVAYEQYF.

This chain joins TRBV18 and TRBJ1-5; 8 bases are shared with TRBD1. The CDR3 totals 14 residues. Germline trimming cut 3 bases from V and 5 bases from J; bases unmatched to any gene: 3. The germline gives CDR1 KGHSH, CDR2 LQKENI. Here the CDR3 reads CASSPPGGHQPQHF. The CDR3 DNA reads as TGTGCCAGCTCACCGCCAGGGGGCCATCAGCCCCAGCATTTT.

The chain carries TRBV6-5 and TRBJ2-7; 8 bases fit TRBD1. The CDR3 contains 14 residues. Germline assignment: CDR1 MNHEY and CDR2 SVGAGI. The V segment lost 6 bases and the J segment 7 bases; nucleotides outside the gene matches: 11. The CDR3, as DNA: TGTGCCAGCAGGCTAGGACAGGGTCTTGGAGAGCAGTACTTC. It translates to CASRLGQGLGEQYF.